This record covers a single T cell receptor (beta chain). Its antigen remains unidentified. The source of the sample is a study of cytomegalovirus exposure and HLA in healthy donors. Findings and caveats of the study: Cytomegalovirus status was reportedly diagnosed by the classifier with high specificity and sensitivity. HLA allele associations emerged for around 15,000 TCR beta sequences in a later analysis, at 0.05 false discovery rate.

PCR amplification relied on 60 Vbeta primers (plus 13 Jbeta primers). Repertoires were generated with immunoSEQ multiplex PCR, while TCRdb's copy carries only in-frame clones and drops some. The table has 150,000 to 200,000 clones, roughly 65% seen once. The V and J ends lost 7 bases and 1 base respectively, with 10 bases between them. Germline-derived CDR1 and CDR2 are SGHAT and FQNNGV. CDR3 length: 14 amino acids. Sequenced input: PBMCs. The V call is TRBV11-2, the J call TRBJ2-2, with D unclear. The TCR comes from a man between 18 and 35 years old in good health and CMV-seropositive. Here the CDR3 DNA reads TGTGCCAGCAACTACGAGAGGAACACCGGGGAGCTGTTTTTT. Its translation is CASNYERNTGELFF.